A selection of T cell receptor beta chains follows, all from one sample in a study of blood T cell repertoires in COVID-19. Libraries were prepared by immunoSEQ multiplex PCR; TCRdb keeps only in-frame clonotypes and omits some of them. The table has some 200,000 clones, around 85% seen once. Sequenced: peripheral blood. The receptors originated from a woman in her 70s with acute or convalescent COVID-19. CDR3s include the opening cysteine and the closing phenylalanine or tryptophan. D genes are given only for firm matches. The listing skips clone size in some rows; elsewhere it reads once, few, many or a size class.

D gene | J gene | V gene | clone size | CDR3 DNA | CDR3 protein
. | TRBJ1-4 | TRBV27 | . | TGTGCCAGCAGCCCAGTATGGGAAAAACTGTTTTTT | CASSPVWEKLFF
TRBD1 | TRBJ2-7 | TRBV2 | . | TGTGCCAGCACTATGGACAGGGGGTACGACGAGCAGTACTTC | CASTMDRGYDEQYF
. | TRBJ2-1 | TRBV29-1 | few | TGCAGCGTTGTAGCGAGCGGCAGGAATGAGCAGTTCTTC | CSVVASGRNEQFF
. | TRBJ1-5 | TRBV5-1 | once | TGCGCCAGCAGCTTAGTAGGGGAAGGGCCCCAGCATTTT | CASSLVGEGPQHF
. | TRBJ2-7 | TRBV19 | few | TGTGCCAGCTCTAGCGACGCCTACGAGCAGTACTTC | CASSSDAYEQYF
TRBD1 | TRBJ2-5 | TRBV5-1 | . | TGCGCCAGCAGCTTGGTTACAGGGGCTGAGACCCAGTACTTC | CASSLVTGAETQYF
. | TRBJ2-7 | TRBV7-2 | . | TGTGCCAGCAGCAACAGACAGGGAGGATTCGAGCAGTACTTC | CASSNRQGGFEQYF
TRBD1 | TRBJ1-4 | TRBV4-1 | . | TGCGCCAGCAGCCGGGACAGGGTCGAAAAACTGTTTTTT | CASSRDRVEKLFF
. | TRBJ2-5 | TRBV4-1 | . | TGCGCCAGCAGCTCCGTGGATCGCGGGGAGACCCAGTACTTC | CASSSVDRGETQYF
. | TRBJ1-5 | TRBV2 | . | TGTGCCAGCAGCCTAAATCAGCCCCAGCATTTT | CASSLNQPQHF
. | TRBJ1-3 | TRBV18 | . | TGTGCCAGCTCACCAATGGGACTCCGAAACACCATATATTTT | CASSPMGLRNTIYF
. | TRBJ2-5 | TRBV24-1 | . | TGTGCCACCAGTGGGAGCAGGGGTGGACAAGAGACCCAGTACTTC | CATSGSRGGQETQYF
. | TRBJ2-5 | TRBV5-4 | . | TGTGCCAGCAGCCTGGAGGTTGGCAGGGTAGAGACCCAGTACTTC | CASSLEVGRVETQYF
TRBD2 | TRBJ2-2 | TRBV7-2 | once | TGTGCCAGCAGCTTAATCGGACTAGCGCTCGCCGGGGAGCTGTTTTTT | CASSLIGLALAGELFF
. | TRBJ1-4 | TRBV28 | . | TGTGCCAGCACCCCCCGGGGGGGAGCAACTAATGAAAAACTGTTTTTT | CASTPRGGATNEKLFF
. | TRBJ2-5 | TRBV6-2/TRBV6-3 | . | TGTGCCAGCAGTTACGTAGGGGCCCTACAAGAGACCCAGTACTTC | CASSYVGALQETQYF